The following is a T cell receptor (beta chain) sequence with its context. This record belongs to a study of T-cell reconstitution after alpha-beta-depleted transplantation in children. The library targeted TCRbeta and was prepared with unique molecular identifiers. Using its own MiXCR run on the PCR reads, TCRdb lists one record per CDR3 protein. The sample yields some 300,000 distinct CDR3 sequences, 10% seen once. This CDR3 comprises 13 residues. V was pared by 4 bases and J by 3 bases, with 11 bases between. Germline-derived CDR1 and CDR2 are SGHDT and YYEEEE. This chain links TRBV5-6 with TRBJ2-7; D is ambiguous. Sequencing was performed on PBMCs from the stem cell graft donor, taken from the stem cell graft. This clonotype was obtained from a human donor who donated a stem cell graft to a child with acute lymphoblastic leukemia. CDR3 residues: CASSPGRVYEQYF. The CDR3 nucleotides read TGTGCCAGCAGCCCAGGACGGGTCTACGAGCAGTACTTC.